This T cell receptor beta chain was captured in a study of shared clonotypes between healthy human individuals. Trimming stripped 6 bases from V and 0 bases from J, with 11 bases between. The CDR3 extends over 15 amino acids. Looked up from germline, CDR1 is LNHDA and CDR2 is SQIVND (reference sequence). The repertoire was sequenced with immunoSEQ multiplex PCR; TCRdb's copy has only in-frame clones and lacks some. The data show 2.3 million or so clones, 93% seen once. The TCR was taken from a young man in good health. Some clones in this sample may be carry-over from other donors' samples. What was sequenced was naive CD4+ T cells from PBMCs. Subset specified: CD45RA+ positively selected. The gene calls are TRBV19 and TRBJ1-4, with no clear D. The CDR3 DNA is TGTGCCAGTAGCCTCGGGGTTGCAACTAATGAAAAACTGTTTTTT. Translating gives CASSLGVATNEKLFF.